These 31 T cell receptor beta chains share one sample of origin, sequenced in a study of identical twins (dated by TCRdb to 2016 to 2017). Receptor libraries were prepared by 5' RACE. Instrument used: Illumina HiSeq 2000. In TCRdb, the public reads were trimmed at Q25 with fastp and aligned with MiXCR, with productive beta chains retained. Each CDR3 protein gets just one entry, which takes the most common genes and DNA from the rows behind it. This sample holds about 390,000 distinct CDR3 sequences; 9% were observed only once. The top ten constitute around 8.6% of the sample. The specimen sequenced was naive T cells sorted from blood. Per the publication, the cell subset or site label means: cells isolated with a human naive T-cell isolation kit. The receptors here all came from a woman aged 45-65 years in good health.

This clonotype was recorded many times. The chain's CDR3 is CASSPRRQFGYGYTF. The CDR3 DNA follows: TGTGCCAGCAGTCCCCGTCGGCAGTTCGGCTATGGCTACACCTTC. The chain uses TRBV12-3 or TRBV12-4 and TRBJ1-2; D is unresolved. V lost 5 bases and J lost 4, with 17 bases in between. The length of the CDR3 is 15 residues.

The chain combines TRBV2 with TRBJ2-7, with D unclear. Germline CDR1 is SNHLY and CDR2 is FYNNEI. Trimming took 7 bases from V and 2 from J, leaving 12 bases between them. This CDR3 has 13 amino acids. The CDR3 DNA reads TGTGCCAGCACGGATCAGAGAGCCTACGAGCAGTACTTC. It encodes CASTDQRAYEQYF. The full variable domain, its missing parts supplied by reference TRBV2 and TRBJ2-7, is EPEVTQTPSHQVTQMGQEVILRCVPISNHLYFYWYRQILGQKVEFLVSFYNNEISEKSEIFDDQFSVERPDGSNFTLKIRSTKLEDSAMYFCASTDQRAYEQYFGPGTRLTVT.

This clonotype has only a few counts. The chain employs TRBV4-1 and TRBJ2-5; 12 positions match TRBD2. Germline V CDR1 and CDR2: MGHRA, YSYEKL. CDR3 length equals 19 residues. V trimming: 4 bases; J trimming: 1 base; junction bases outside the gene matches: 13. The CDR3 spells CASSRPGTSGSGGQETQYF. The CDR3, as DNA: TGCGCCAGCAGCCGGCCAGGGACTAGCGGGTCAGGAGGCCAAGAGACCCAGTACTTC.

This clonotype was recorded a few times. V gene TRBV6-6 combines with J gene TRBJ2-5; 14 nucleotides match TRBD2. The CDR3 loop spans 15 amino acids. Germline V gene lookup returns CDR1 MNHNY and CDR2 SVGAGI (reference sequence). J lost 4 bases, V lost 7 bases, and 5 bases had no gene match. The CDR3 DNA follows: TGTGCCAGCAACCGAGGACTAGCGGGAGGAGAGACCCAGTACTTC. Its protein product is CASNRGLAGGETQYF.

In its sample, this clonotype was seen a few times. The chain joins TRBV3-1 to TRBJ2-1, with D perhaps TRBD2 (5 bases). From germline, CDR1 is LGHDT and CDR2 YNNKEL (reference sequence). Trimming stripped 0 bases from V and 7 bases from J, with 13 bases between. This CDR3 has 15 residues. The DNA of the CDR3 is TGTGCCAGCAGCCAAGAATACGGGAACGAAAATGAGCAGTTCTTC. Residues: CASSQEYGNENEQFF.

Turning to this clonotype: Because the CDR3 is missing its conserved closing phenylalanine or tryptophan, this is likely a read error. The chain recombines TRBV24-1 with TRBJ2-7, with TRBD1 identical over 7 bases. V dropped 6 bases and J dropped 5; count of bases not matched to a gene: 6. This CDR3 contains 13 residues. The germline gives CDR1 KGHDR, CDR2 SFDVKD. CDR3 in DNA: TGTGCCACCAGTACCGGGACAGCTCACGAGCAGTACTCC. It is translated as CATSTGTAHEQYS.

This chain joins TRBV12-3 or TRBV12-4 and TRBJ2-1, with TRBD2 matching 9 bases. The length of the CDR3 is 13 residues. With V trimmed by 6 bases and J by 10 bases, 7 bases remained unmatched. The chain's CDR3 is CASRPSGRREQFF. The CDR3 DNA reads as TGTGCCAGCAGGCCGAGCGGGAGGAGAGAGCAGTTCTTC.

V usage is TRBV5-1 and J usage is TRBJ1-4, with D uncertain. With 3 bases removed from V and 5 bases from J, the gap between germline ends came to 11 bases. The CDR3 loop spans 14 amino acids. CDR1 is SGHRS and CDR2 is YFSETQ in the germline V gene. For the CDR3, the DNA is TGCGCCAGCAGCTATTCGGATCAGAATGAAAAACTGTTTTTT. It yields the protein CASSYSDQNEKLFF.

Only a few counts were recorded for this clonotype. The J gene is TRBJ2-5, the V gene TRBV20-1, with D possibly TRBD2 on 5 matching bases. Germline V lookup: CDR1 DFQATT, CDR2 SNEGSKA (reference sequence). CDR3 length: 12 amino acids. V was clipped by 2 bases and J by 1 base, with 5 bases between them. CDR3 sequence: CSARTSQETQYF. CDR3 DNA sequence: TGCAGTGCTAGAACTAGCCAAGAGACCCAGTACTTC.

This clonotype was observed at least ten times. The V and J genes are TRBV3-1 and TRBJ2-7, with TRBD1 identical over 9 bases. Germline loops: CDR1 LGHDT, CDR2 YNNKEL (reference sequence). The CDR3 has 14 amino acids. V shed 1 base, J shed 5 bases, and the junction held 3 bases outside the gene matches. CDR3 coding DNA: TGTGCCAGCAGCCAAGGGGACAGGGTCCACGAGCAGTACGTC. Protein product: CASSQGDRVHEQYV.

The rearrangement joins TRBV6-5 to TRBJ2-7; 11 bases agree with TRBD2. Germline values: CDR1 MNHEY, CDR2 SVGAGI. The length of the CDR3 is 16 residues. Trimming took 4 bases from V and 6 from J; bases not matched to a gene: 11. The CDR3 DNA reads TGTGCCAGCAGTTCCTTAGCGGGAGGGCGCCCCCGCGAGCAGTACTTC. Protein product: CASSSLAGGRPREQYF.

This clonotype was detected many times. This chain uses TRBV29-1 with TRBJ2-1, with TRBD2 identical over 7 bases. V lost 4 bases, J lost 4 bases, and 4 bases stayed unmatched. Germline V lookup: CDR1 SQVTM, CDR2 ANQGSEA. This CDR3 has 13 residues. For the CDR3, the DNA is TGCAGCGTTGTGATAGCGGGTTACAATGAGCAGTTCTTC. Protein product: CSVVIAGYNEQFF.

This clonotype has more than one count but fewer than ten. This sequence joins TRBV20-1 and TRBJ2-5; D is perhaps TRBD1 or TRBD2 (5 bases each). The CDR3 consists of 11 residues. Trimming removed 6 bases from V and 5 bases from J, with 10 bases in between. Germline V gene sequence: CDR1 DFQATT, CDR2 SNEGSKA (reference sequence). CDR3 sequence: CSARWGETQYF. DNA for the CDR3: TGCAGTGCCAGATGGGGGGAGACCCAGTACTTC.

This clonotype was found a few times. The chain combines TRBV20-1 with TRBJ2-3; weak D call: TRBD2 (6 bases). V lost 4 bases and J lost 4, with 12 bases in between. Germline V gene lookup returns CDR1 DFQATT and CDR2 SNEGSKA (reference sequence). The CDR3 runs to 13 residues. Here the CDR3 DNA reads TGCAGTGCTATCGGGAGCTTATCAGATACGCAGTATTTT. Its translation: CSAIGSLSDTQYF.

This clonotype was seen a handful of times. The rearrangement uses TRBV5-1 and TRBJ2-5; TRBD1 matches 9 bases. V trimming: 3 bases; J trimming: 3 bases; junction bases outside the gene matches: 9. The CDR3 is 16 amino acids. Germline V gene lookup returns CDR1 SGHRS and CDR2 YFSETQ. This CDR3 is CASSSGGTGLEETQYF. The CDR3 DNA follows: TGCGCCAGCAGCTCGGGCGGGACAGGGCTAGAAGAGACCCAGTACTTC.

The chain uses TRBV2 and TRBJ2-4; D is uncertain. CDR1 is SNHLY, CDR2 FYNNEI, per germline. The CDR3 totals 13 residues. Trimming removed 3 bases at V and 8 bases at J, with 11 bases between. CDR3 nucleotides: TGTGCCAGCAGTGATGGTAGCTCGTACATTCAGTACTTC. Amino acids: CASSDGSSYIQYF.

This clonotype was recorded many times. The V and J genes are TRBV5-1 and TRBJ2-3, with D unclear. The CDR3 has 12 residues. CDR1 is SGHRS and CDR2 is YFSETQ in the germline V gene. V was clipped by 6 bases and J by 6 bases, with 11 bases between them. This CDR3 reads CASTATRDTQYF. The CDR3 bases are TGCGCCAGCACCGCAACGAGGGATACGCAGTATTTT.

This clonotype was detected a few times. The rearrangement joins TRBV5-1 to TRBJ2-3; D is uncertain. Deletions cut 0 bases from V and 5 bases from J, with 19 bases between. Germline V lookup: CDR1 SGHRS, CDR2 YFSETQ. The CDR3 is made up of 17 amino acids. CDR3 sequence (DNA): TGCGCCAGCAGCTTGGGCCTCTATCTGTCGAAGGAAGATACGCAGTATTTT. The encoded protein is CASSLGLYLSKEDTQYF.

This clonotype was counted between two and nine times. The CDR3 DNA reads TGCGCCAGCAGCTGGCCAGGGGATAGTGGGAACATTCAGTACTTC. It codes for CASSWPGDSGNIQYF. V usage is TRBV5-1 and J usage is TRBJ2-4, with D perhaps matching TRBD1 (6 bases). V lost 3 bases and J 7 bases, leaving 17 bases between the germline ends. The CDR3 length is 15 residues. Looked up from germline, CDR1 is SGHRS and CDR2 is YFSETQ.

This clonotype has a handful of counts. The rearrangement joins TRBV20-1 to TRBJ2-2; possible D gene TRBD2, 5 bases. Trimming took off 0 bases at V and 6 bases at J, with 5 bases between the two ends. There are 12 residues in the CDR3. Germline V CDR1 and CDR2: DFQATT, SNEGSKA (reference sequence). CDR3 sequence reads: CSAREAAGELFF. CDR3 in DNA: TGCAGTGCTAGAGAAGCGGCCGGGGAGCTGTTTTTT.

This clonotype has a handful of counts. In nucleotides, the CDR3 is TGCAGTGCTGACGCTAGCGGGAGGGAAGAGACCCAGTACTTC. Residues: CSADASGREETQYF. The rearrangement links TRBV20-1 to TRBJ2-5; 12 bases line up with TRBD2. J gave up 3 bases and V 5 bases, and 4 bases lay outside the gene matches. The germline V gene encodes CDR1 DFQATT and CDR2 SNEGSKA (reference sequence). This CDR3 spans 14 amino acids.

This clonotype was seen more than once but under ten times. The J gene is TRBJ2-1, the V gene TRBV5-1; 8 bases map to TRBD2. Trimming took 0 bases from V and 10 from J; bases not matched to a gene: 6. Germline loops: CDR1 SGHRS, CDR2 YFSETQ. The CDR3 totals 14 residues. The CDR3 DNA follows: TGCGCCAGCAGCTTGGGCGGCGTAGCGGGAGAGCAGTTCTTC. It codes for CASSLGGVAGEQFF.

At least ten counts were recorded for this clonotype. V gene TRBV20-1 combines with J gene TRBJ2-2, with 8 positions matching TRBD1. The CDR3 is 15 amino acids. Germline trimming cut 1 base from V and 3 bases from J; bases unmatched to any gene: 4. CDR1 is DFQATT and CDR2 is SNEGSKA in the germline V gene (reference sequence). As DNA, the CDR3 is TGCAGTGCTAGAGCACCGGGACAGGACACCGGGGAGCTGTTTTTT. Encoded protein: CSARAPGQDTGELFF.

The gene calls are TRBV20-1 and TRBJ2-1, with 7 bases lining up with TRBD2. This CDR3 contains 15 residues. The junction had 10 bases not matched to a gene; V was cut back by 5 bases and J by 3 bases. CDR1 DFQATT and CDR2 SNEGSKA come from the germline V gene (reference sequence). As DNA, the CDR3 is TGCAGTGCTCCCTCCCCGACGGGAGGCTACAATGAGCAGTTCTTC. Translating gives CSAPSPTGGYNEQFF.

This clonotype turned up a few times. This rearrangement joins TRBV19 to TRBJ1-1; possible D gene TRBD1, 5 bases. The CDR3 is 16 residues long. Trimming left V 5 bases short and J 4 bases short, with 20 bases between. Germline V lookup: CDR1 LNHDA, CDR2 SQIVND (reference sequence). CDR3 residues: CASSSTGLPVGTEAFF. CDR3 sequence (DNA): TGTGCCAGTAGTTCTACGGGACTCCCGGTGGGCACTGAAGCTTTCTTT.

At least ten counts were recorded for this clonotype. The rearrangement joins TRBV25-1 to TRBJ2-7; possible D gene TRBD2, 6 bases. Germline-derived CDR1 and CDR2 are MGHDK and SYGVNS. The CDR3 runs 14 residues. Trimming left V 7 bases short and J 3 bases short, with 16 bases between. CDR3 sequence reads: CASTRGTGGYEQYF. For the CDR3, the DNA is TGTGCCAGCACCCGGGGGACGGGCGGCTACGAGCAGTACTTC.

Notes on this clonotype: With a much larger clone just one base away, this may be a read error. The genes are TRBV6-2 or TRBV6-3 and TRBJ2-1; no clear D gene. Germline V gene lookup returns CDR1 MNHEY and CDR2 SVGEGT. CDR3 length: 15 residues. This CDR3 is CASRAGRSSYNDQFF. CDR3 nucleotides: TGTGCCAGCAGAGCTGGACGGAGCTCCTACAATGATCAGTTCTTC.

Of note for this clonotype: The junction shows a germline mismatch at one end, possibly a read error. This chain joins TRBV27 and TRBJ2-7, with 8 bases matching TRBD1. This CDR3 is 15 amino acids long. The germline CDR1 and CDR2 sequences are MNHEY and SMNVEV (reference sequence). The CDR3 here is CASSVGQGALYDQYF. The CDR3 DNA follows: TGTGCCAGCAGTGTAGGACAGGGAGCCCTCTACGATCAGTACTTC.

The chain uses TRBV5-1 and TRBJ1-1, with D unresolved. The CDR3 runs to 12 residues. V lost 2 bases and J lost 8, with 10 bases in between. The germline CDR1 and CDR2 sequences are SGHRS and YFSETQ. The CDR3 loop is CASSFPTGEAFF. The CDR3 DNA reads TGCGCCAGCAGCTTCCCGACCGGAGAAGCTTTCTTT.

The V gene is TRBV12-5, the J gene TRBJ2-1, with 12 bases matching TRBD2. CDR1 LGHNT and CDR2 FRNRAP come from the germline V gene. After removal of 4 bases from V and 7 bases from J, the junction contained 11 bases not matched to a gene. CDR3 size: 17 residues. CDR3 nucleotides: TGTGCTAGTGGTTCACCGCCTAGCGGGAGGGCCATAAATGAGCAGTTCTTC. Amino acid sequence: CASGSPPSGRAINEQFF.

The chain uses TRBV29-1 and TRBJ2-4; 13 bases align to TRBD2. V was clipped by 6 bases and J by 2 bases; unmatched bases: 4. CDR1 and CDR2 from the germline V gene are SQVTM and ANQGSEA. The length of the CDR3 is 15 residues. The CDR3 DNA reads TGCAGCGTATTGACTAGCGGGAGGTCCAAAAACATTCAGTACTTC. Its translation is CSVLTSGRSKNIQYF.